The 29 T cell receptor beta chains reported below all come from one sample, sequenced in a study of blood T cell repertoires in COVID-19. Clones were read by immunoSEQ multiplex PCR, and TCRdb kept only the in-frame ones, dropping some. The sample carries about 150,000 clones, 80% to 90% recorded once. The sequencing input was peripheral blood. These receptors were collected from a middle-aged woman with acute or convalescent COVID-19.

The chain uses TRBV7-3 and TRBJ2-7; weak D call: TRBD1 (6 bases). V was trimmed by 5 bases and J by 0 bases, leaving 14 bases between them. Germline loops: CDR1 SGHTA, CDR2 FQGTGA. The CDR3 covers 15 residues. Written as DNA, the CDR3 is TGTGCCAGCAGCCTAAAAGGGGGAAGCTCCTACGAGCAGTACTTC. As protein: CASSLKGGSSYEQYF. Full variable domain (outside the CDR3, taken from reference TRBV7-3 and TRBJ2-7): GAGVSQTPSNKVTEKGKYVELRCDPISGHTALYWYRQSLGQGPEFLIYFQGTGAADDSGLPNDRFFAVRPEGSVSTLKIQRTERGDSAVYLCASSLKGGSSYEQYFGPGTRLTVT.

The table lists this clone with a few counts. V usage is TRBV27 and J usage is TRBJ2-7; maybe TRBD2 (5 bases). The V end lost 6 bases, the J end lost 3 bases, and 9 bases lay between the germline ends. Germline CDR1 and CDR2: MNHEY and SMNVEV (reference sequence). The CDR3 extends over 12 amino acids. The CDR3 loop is CASSKSGYEQYF. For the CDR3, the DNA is TGTGCCAGCAGCAAGAGCGGCTACGAGCAGTACTTC.

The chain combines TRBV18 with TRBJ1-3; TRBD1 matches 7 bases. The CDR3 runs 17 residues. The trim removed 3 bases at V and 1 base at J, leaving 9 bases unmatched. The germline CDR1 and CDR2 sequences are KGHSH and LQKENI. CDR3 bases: TGTGCCAGCTCACCTCAAAAAGGGACAGCTTCTGGAAACACCATATATTTT. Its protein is CASSPQKGTASGNTIYF.

The CDR3 loop reads CASSSRRTGTGNTIYF. The CDR3 nucleotides read TGTGCCAGCAGCTCGAGGAGGACAGGGACTGGAAACACCATATATTTT. V and J are TRBV9 and TRBJ1-3; 8 nucleotides match TRBD1. The trim removed 4 bases at V and 2 bases at J, leaving 8 bases unmatched. CDR3 length equals 16 residues. CDR1 is SGDLS and CDR2 is YYNGEE in the germline V gene.

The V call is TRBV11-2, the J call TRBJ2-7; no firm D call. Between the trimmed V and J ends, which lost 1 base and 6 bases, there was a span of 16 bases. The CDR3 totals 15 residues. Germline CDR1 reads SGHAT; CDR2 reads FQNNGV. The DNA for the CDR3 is TGTGCCAGCAGCTTAGGACTCTACCATCGTGGCGAGCAGTACTTC. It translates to CASSLGLYHRGEQYF.

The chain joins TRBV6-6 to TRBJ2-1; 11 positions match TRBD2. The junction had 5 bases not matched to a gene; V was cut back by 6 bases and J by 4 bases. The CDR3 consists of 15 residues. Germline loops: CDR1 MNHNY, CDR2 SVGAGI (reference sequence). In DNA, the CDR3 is TGTGCCAGCAGCCCGGGACTAGCGGCTTACAATGAGCAGTTCTTC. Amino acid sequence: CASSPGLAAYNEQFF.

The DNA for the CDR3 is TGTGCCAGCAGCTTGGTAGCGGGGGGGCTAACAGATACGCAGTATTTT. Protein: CASSLVAGGLTDTQYF. The chain employs TRBV5-6 and TRBJ2-3, with 11 bases fitting TRBD2. The CDR3 loop spans 16 amino acids. The V gene end was trimmed by 0 bases and the J gene end by 3 bases; junction bases not matched to a gene: 3. The germline gives CDR1 SGHDT, CDR2 YYEEEE.

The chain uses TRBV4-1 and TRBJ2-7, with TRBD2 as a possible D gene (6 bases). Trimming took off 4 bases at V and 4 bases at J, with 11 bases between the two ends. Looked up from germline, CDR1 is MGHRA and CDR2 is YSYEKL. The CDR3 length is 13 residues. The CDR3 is CASSPAGGYEQYF. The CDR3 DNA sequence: TGCGCCAGCAGCCCAGCCGGGGGTTACGAGCAGTACTTC.

CDR3 residues: CASSLEGGRSLRNEQFF. The CDR3 coding sequence is TGTGCCAGCAGCTTGGAGGGAGGACGGAGTTTGAGGAATGAGCAGTTCTTC. The genes are TRBV5-6 and TRBJ2-1, with a weak D call TRBD2 (6 bases). The CDR3 length is 17 residues. Deletions cut 0 bases from V and 7 bases from J, with 20 bases between. Germline values: CDR1 SGHDT, CDR2 YYEEEE.

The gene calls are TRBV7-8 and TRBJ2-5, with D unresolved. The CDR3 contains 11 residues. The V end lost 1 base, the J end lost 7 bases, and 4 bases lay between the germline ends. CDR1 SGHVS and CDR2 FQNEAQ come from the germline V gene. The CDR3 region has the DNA TGTGCCAGCAGCTTAGATAGGACCCAGTACTTC. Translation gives CASSLDRTQYF.

CDR3 DNA: TGTGCCAGCATGGGGACAGGGAACTCACCCCTCCACTTT. Its translation: CASMGTGNSPLHF. The rearrangement uses TRBV25-1 and TRBJ1-6, with 9 bases matching TRBD1. The junction had 5 bases not matched to a gene; V was cut back by 7 bases and J by 10 bases. Looked up from germline, CDR1 is MGHDK and CDR2 is SYGVNS. CDR3 length: 13 residues.

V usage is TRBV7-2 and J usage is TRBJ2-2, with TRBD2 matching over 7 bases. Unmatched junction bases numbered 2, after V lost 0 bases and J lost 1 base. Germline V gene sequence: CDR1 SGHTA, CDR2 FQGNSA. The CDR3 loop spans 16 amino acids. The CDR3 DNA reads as TGTGCCAGCAGCTTAGCGGGAGGGCGGAACACCGGGGAGCTGTTTTTT. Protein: CASSLAGGRNTGELFF. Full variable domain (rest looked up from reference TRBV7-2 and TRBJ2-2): GAGVSQSPSNKVTEKGKDVELRCDPISGHTALYWYRQSLGQGLEFLIYFQGNSAPDKSGLPSDRFSAERTGGSVSTLTIQRTQQEDSAVYLCASSLAGGRNTGELFFGEGSRLTVL.

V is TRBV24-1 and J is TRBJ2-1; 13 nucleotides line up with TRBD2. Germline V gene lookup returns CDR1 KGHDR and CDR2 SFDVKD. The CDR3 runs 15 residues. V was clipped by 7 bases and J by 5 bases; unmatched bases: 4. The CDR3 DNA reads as TGTGCCACCAGAGCCGGGACTAGCGGGGACAATGAGCAGTTCTTC. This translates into CATRAGTSGDNEQFF.

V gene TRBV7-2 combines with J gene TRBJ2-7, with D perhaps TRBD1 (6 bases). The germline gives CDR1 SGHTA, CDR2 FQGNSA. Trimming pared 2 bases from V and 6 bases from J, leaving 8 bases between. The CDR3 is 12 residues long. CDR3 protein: CASSLSRGEQYF. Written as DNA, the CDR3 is TGTGCCAGCAGCTTATCCAGGGGCGAGCAGTACTTC.

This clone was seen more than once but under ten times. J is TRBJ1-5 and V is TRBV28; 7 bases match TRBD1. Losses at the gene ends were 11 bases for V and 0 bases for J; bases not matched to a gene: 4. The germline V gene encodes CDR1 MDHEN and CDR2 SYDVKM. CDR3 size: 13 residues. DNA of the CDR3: TGTGCCGGACAGGATTCTAGCAATCAGCCCCAGCATTTT. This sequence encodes CAGQDSSNQPQHF.

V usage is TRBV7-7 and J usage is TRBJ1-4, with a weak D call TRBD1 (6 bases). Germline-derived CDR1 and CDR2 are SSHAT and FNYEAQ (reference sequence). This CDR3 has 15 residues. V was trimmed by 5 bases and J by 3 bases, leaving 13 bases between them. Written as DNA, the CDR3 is TGTGCCAGCAGCCCCCAGACAGGCCCTAATGAAAAACTGTTTTTT. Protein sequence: CASSPQTGPNEKLFF.

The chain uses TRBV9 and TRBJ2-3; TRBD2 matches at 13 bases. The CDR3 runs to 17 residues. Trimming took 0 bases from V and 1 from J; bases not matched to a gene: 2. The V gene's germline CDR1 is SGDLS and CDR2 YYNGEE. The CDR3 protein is CASSVETSGGGTDTQYF. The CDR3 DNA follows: TGTGCCAGCAGCGTAGAAACTAGCGGGGGGGGCACAGATACGCAGTATTTT.

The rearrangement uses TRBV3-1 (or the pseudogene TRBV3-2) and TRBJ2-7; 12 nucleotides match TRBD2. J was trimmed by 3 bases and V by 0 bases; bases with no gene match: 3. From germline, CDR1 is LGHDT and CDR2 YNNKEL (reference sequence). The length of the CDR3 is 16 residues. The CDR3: CASSQDRLAGVYEQYF. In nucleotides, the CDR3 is TGTGCCAGCAGCCAAGATAGACTAGCGGGAGTCTACGAGCAGTACTTC.

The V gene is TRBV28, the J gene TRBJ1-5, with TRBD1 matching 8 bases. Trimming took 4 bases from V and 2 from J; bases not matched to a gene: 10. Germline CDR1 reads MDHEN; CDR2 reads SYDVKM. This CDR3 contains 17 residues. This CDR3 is CASSSLTGVEGNQPQHF. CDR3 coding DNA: TGTGCCAGCAGTTCCTTGACAGGGGTAGAGGGCAATCAGCCCCAGCATTTT.

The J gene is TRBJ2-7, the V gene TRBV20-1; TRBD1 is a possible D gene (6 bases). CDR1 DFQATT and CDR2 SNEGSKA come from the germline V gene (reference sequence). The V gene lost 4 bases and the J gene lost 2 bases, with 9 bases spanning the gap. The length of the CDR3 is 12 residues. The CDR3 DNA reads TGCAGTGCTAATGACAGGACCTACGAGCAGTACTTC. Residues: CSANDRTYEQYF.

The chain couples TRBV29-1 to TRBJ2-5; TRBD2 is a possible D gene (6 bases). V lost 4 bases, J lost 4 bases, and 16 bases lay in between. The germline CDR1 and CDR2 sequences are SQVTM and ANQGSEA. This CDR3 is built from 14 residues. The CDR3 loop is CSVGGGKGVETQYF. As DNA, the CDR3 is TGCAGCGTTGGGGGCGGGAAAGGTGTAGAGACCCAGTACTTC.

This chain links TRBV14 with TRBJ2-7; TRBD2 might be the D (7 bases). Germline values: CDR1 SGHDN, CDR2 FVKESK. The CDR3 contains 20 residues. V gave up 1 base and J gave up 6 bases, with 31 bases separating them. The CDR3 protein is CASSQVRGPGGPQYFLEQYF. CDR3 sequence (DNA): TGTGCCAGCAGCCAAGTGAGGGGCCCCGGGGGGCCCCAATATTTTCTCGAGCAGTACTTC.

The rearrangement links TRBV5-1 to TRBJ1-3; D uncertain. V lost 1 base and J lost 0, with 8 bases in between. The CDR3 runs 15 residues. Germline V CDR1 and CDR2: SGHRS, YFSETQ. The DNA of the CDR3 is TGCGCCAGCAGCTTGATGCAGGCCTCTGGAAACACCATATATTTT. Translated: CASSLMQASGNTIYF.

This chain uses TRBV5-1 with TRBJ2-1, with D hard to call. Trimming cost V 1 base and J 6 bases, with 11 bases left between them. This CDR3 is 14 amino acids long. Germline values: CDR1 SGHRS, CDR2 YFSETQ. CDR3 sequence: CASSLTAGSNEQFF. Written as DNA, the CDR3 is TGCGCCAGCAGCTTGACGGCAGGTAGCAATGAGCAGTTCTTC.

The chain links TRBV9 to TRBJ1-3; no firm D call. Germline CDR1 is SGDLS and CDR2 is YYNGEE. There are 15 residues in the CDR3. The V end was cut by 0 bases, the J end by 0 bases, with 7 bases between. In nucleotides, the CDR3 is TGTGCCAGCAGCGTAGACGGGAGCTCTGGAAACACCATATATTTT. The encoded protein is CASSVDGSSGNTIYF. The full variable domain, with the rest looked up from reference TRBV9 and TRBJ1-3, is DSGVTQTPKHLITATGQRVTLRCSPRSGDLSVYWYQQSLDQGLQFLIQYYNGEERAKGNILERFSAQQFPDLHSELNLSSLELGDSALYFCASSVDGSSGNTIYFGEGSWLTVV.

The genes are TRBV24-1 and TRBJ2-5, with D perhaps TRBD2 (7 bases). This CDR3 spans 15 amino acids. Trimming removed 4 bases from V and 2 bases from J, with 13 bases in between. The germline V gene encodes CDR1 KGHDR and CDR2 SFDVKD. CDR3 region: CATSDPRGGQETQYF. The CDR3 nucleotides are TGTGCCACCAGTGACCCGAGGGGGGGACAAGAGACCCAGTACTTC.

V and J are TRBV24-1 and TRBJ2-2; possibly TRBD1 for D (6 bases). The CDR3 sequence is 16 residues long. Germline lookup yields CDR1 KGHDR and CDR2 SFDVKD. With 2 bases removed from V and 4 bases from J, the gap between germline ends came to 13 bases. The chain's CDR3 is CATSDSWGRTTGELFF. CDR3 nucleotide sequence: TGTGCCACCAGTGATTCGTGGGGGCGGACCACCGGGGAGCTGTTTTTT.

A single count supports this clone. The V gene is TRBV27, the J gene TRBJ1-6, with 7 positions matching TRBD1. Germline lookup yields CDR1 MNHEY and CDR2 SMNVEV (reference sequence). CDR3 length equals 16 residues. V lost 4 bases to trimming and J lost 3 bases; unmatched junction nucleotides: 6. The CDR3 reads CASSSTGIIYNSPLHF. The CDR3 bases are TGTGCCAGCAGTTCGACAGGGATAATCTATAATTCACCCCTCCACTTT.

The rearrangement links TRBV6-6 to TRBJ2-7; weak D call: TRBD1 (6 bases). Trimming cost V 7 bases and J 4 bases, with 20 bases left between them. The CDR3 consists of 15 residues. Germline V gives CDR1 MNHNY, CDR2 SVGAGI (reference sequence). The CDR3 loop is CASNPPWGRGYEQYF. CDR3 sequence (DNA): TGTGCCAGCAACCCCCCTTGGGGCAGGGGTTACGAGCAGTACTTC.